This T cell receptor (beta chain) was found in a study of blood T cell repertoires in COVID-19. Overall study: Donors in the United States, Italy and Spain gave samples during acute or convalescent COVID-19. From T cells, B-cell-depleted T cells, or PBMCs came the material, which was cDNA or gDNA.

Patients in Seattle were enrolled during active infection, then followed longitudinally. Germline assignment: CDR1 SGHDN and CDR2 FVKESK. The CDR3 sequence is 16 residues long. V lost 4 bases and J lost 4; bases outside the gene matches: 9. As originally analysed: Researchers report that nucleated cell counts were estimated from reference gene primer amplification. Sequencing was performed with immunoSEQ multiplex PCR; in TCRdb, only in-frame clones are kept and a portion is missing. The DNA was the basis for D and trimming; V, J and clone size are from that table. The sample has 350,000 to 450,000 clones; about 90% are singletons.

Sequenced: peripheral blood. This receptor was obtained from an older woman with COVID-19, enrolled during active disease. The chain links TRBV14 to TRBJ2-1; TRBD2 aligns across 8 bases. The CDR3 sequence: CASSPRGGGLYNEQFF. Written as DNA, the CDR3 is TGTGCCAGCAGCCCCCGGGGCGGGGGGCTTTACAATGAGCAGTTCTTC.